Each of the 30 T cell receptor beta chains below was sequenced from the same sample in a study of OX40 agonist ivuxolimab in advanced cancers. Some clones are missing from TCRdb's copy, which holds only in-frame ones; the method was immunoSEQ multiplex PCR. Of approximately 58,000 clones listed, roughly 84% are singletons. Source: CD4+ or CD8+ T cells sorted from blood, taken in a trial of the OX40 agonist ivuxolimab. Receptors originate from an adult with an advanced solid tumor such as melanoma, head and neck, liver or kidney cancer.

The chain has TRBV5-1 and TRBJ2-7; 9 bases match TRBD1. The trim removed 5 bases at V and 2 bases at J, leaving 8 bases unmatched. Germline V gene data show CDR1 as SGHRS and CDR2 as YFSETQ. The CDR3 is made up of 15 amino acids. Here the CDR3 DNA reads TGCGCCAGCAGGAACCGGGACAGGGTCCCCTACGAGCAGTACTTC. Translating it yields CASRNRDRVPYEQYF.

The genes are TRBV9 and TRBJ2-3; D ambiguous. Germline-derived CDR1 and CDR2 are SGDLS and YYNGEE. The germline V and J ends were trimmed by 4 bases and 2 bases, with 8 bases remaining between them. This CDR3 has 13 residues. CDR3 amino acids: CASSLADTDTQYF. The DNA for the CDR3 is TGTGCCAGCAGCCTGGCTGACACAGATACGCAGTATTTT.

Written as DNA, the CDR3 is TGCAGCGTCTGGGACAGTGTAAGCACAGATACGCAGTATTTT. Its protein is CSVWDSVSTDTQYF. The J gene is TRBJ2-3, the V gene TRBV29-1; 7 bases map to TRBD1. Germline-derived CDR1 and CDR2 are SQVTM and ANQGSEA. Trimming took 6 bases from V and 0 from J; bases not matched to a gene: 6. The CDR3 runs to 14 residues.

V gene TRBV5-1 combines with J gene TRBJ2-2; D uncertain. The length of the CDR3 is 16 residues. Germline V gene sequence: CDR1 SGHRS, CDR2 YFSETQ. Trimming left V 1 base short and J 5 bases short, with 15 bases between. The CDR3 region has the DNA TGCGCCAGCAGCTTGATGGGTCCACAGATTACCGGGGAGCTGTTTTTT. Translated, it gives CASSLMGPQITGELFF.

This clone came up once. The chain couples TRBV14 to TRBJ2-5; TRBD2 aligns across 11 bases. The CDR3 is 17 amino acids. V was pared by 5 bases and J by 2 bases, with 10 bases of the junction left unmatched. Germline V gives CDR1 SGHDN, CDR2 FVKESK. The CDR3 protein is CASSEGLAATFQETQYF. In nucleotides, the CDR3 is TGTGCCAGCAGCGAGGGACTAGCGGCTACCTTTCAAGAGACCCAGTACTTC. Full variable domain (outside the CDR3, taken from reference TRBV14 and TRBJ2-5): EAGVTQFPSHSVIEKGQTVTLRCDPISGHDNLYWYRRVMGKEIKFLLHFVKESKQDESGMPNNRFLAERTGGTYSTLKVQPAELEDSGVYFCASSEGLAATFQETQYFGPGTRLLVL.

This clone has only a few counts. V is TRBV6-1 and J is TRBJ1-2, with 11 bases fitting TRBD1. The CDR3 length is 16 residues. Trimming removed 0 bases from V and 4 bases from J; junction bases left unmatched: 4. CDR1 and CDR2 from the germline V gene are MNHNS and SASEGT. The CDR3 bases are TGTGCCAGCAGTGAAGCGCTAGGACAGGGGGCCTATGGCTACACCTTC. Translation gives CASSEALGQGAYGYTF.

The CDR3 sequence is CASSPLDAVGTQYF. In DNA, the CDR3 is TGTGCCAGCAGCCCCCTAGATGCGGTGGGGACCCAGTACTTC. The chain joins TRBV7-2 to TRBJ2-5, with D hard to call. The CDR3 is made up of 14 amino acids. The V end was cut by 5 bases, the J end by 7 bases, with 17 bases between. Per germline, CDR1 SGHTA and CDR2 FQGNSA.

The chain combines TRBV18 with TRBJ2-7; 7 bases align to TRBD1. From germline, CDR1 is KGHSH and CDR2 LQKENI. J was trimmed by 2 bases and V by 2 bases; bases with no gene match: 3. The CDR3 loop spans 14 amino acids. The CDR3 sequence: CASSPGQVPYEQYF. CDR3 bases: TGTGCCAGCTCACCAGGACAGGTCCCCTACGAGCAGTACTTC.

V is TRBV28 and J is TRBJ2-3, with D possibly TRBD2 on 7 matching bases. This CDR3 region has 15 residues. Trimming removed 7 bases at V and 2 bases at J, with 16 bases between. Looked up from germline, CDR1 is MDHEN and CDR2 is SYDVKM. This CDR3 is CASTGGGGNTDTQYF. DNA of the CDR3: TGTGCCAGCACTGGGGGCGGGGGTAACACAGATACGCAGTATTTT.

This chain links TRBV5-1 with TRBJ2-5; 11 nucleotides line up with TRBD2. This CDR3 comprises 14 residues. Germline CDR1 is SGHRS and CDR2 is YFSETQ. J gave up 2 bases and V 8 bases, and 5 bases lay outside the gene matches. The CDR3 bases are TGCGCCAGTGTGGGGACTAGCGGACAAGAGACCCAGTACTTC. Amino acids: CASVGTSGQETQYF.

V is TRBV19 and J is TRBJ2-7; D remains unclear. Germline CDR1 is LNHDA and CDR2 is SQIVND (reference sequence). Trimming removed 6 bases from V and 4 bases from J, with 19 bases in between. This CDR3 spans 15 amino acids. The CDR3 DNA reads as TGTGCCAGTAGAGACCCCGGTGGGGAACCGTACGAGCAGTACTTC. Its protein product is CASRDPGGEPYEQYF.

The V gene is TRBV7-2, the J gene TRBJ1-1; no firm D call. CDR1 and CDR2 from the germline V gene are SGHTA and FQGNSA. This CDR3 is built from 15 residues. V lost 0 bases and J lost 4, with 12 bases in between. CDR3 sequence reads: CASSLAPGLGTEAFF. The CDR3 nucleotides are TGTGCCAGCAGCTTAGCTCCGGGGTTAGGCACTGAAGCTTTCTTT.

This clone appeared once. This chain links TRBV15 with TRBJ1-1; D is possibly TRBD1 (5 bases). Germline V CDR1 and CDR2: LNHNV, YYDKDF (reference sequence). The CDR3 consists of 16 residues. V was trimmed by 0 bases and J by 4 bases, leaving 15 bases between them. CDR3 coding DNA: TGTGCCACCAGCAGAGAGTTCGGGATAAGGGGCACTGAAGCTTTCTTT. As protein: CATSREFGIRGTEAFF.

The chain is built from TRBV27 and TRBJ2-1; 10 bases are shared with TRBD2. Per the germline V gene, CDR1 is MNHEY and CDR2 is SMNVEV (reference sequence). CDR3 length equals 17 residues. V shed 3 bases, J shed 4 bases, and the junction held 9 bases outside the gene matches. The CDR3 DNA reads TGTGCCAGCAGTTTCGCCCGGACTAGCGGCTTTTACAATGAGCAGTTCTTC. As protein: CASSFARTSGFYNEQFF.

The J gene is TRBJ1-6, the V gene TRBV9, with 7 nucleotides matching TRBD1. CDR1 and CDR2 from the germline V gene are SGDLS and YYNGEE. The ends lost 0 bases at V and 13 bases at J; junction bases unmatched: 16. The CDR3 is made up of 17 amino acids. CDR3 loop: CASSVEVAVPGQSPLHF. The CDR3 DNA sequence: TGTGCCAGCAGCGTAGAGGTTGCGGTGCCGGGACAGTCGCCCCTCCACTTT.

The chain recombines TRBV5-1 with TRBJ2-4; 7 nucleotides align to TRBD1. This CDR3 spans 14 amino acids. Trimming cost V 4 bases and J 4 bases; bases outside gene matches: 5. From germline, CDR1 is SGHRS and CDR2 YFSETQ. CDR3 in amino acids: CASSPSGQKNIQYF. The CDR3 nucleotides read TGCGCCAGCAGCCCCTCGGGACAGAAAAACATTCAGTACTTC.

As regards this clone: Other nucleotide sequences from this sample produce the same CDR3. CDR3 loop: CASSLGPSSTDTQYF. CDR3 sequence (DNA): TGCGCCAGCAGCTTGGGGCCCTCTAGCACAGATACGCAGTATTTT. The chain has TRBV5-1 and TRBJ2-3; D call uncertain. Per the germline V gene, CDR1 is SGHRS and CDR2 is YFSETQ. This CDR3 is 15 amino acids long. Trimming removed 0 bases from V and 0 bases from J, with 8 bases in between.

The CDR3 loop reads CASSEVSQAPLYEQYF. The CDR3 DNA reads as TGTGCCAGCAGCGAGGTGTCGCAGGCACCCTTATACGAGCAGTACTTC. The chain links TRBV9 to TRBJ2-7; D unclear. The CDR3 length is 16 residues. Germline assignment: CDR1 SGDLS and CDR2 YYNGEE. The V end was cut by 3 bases, the J end by 4 bases, with 20 bases between. Supplemented by reference TRBV9 and TRBJ2-7, the full variable domain reads DSGVTQTPKHLITATGQRVTLRCSPRSGDLSVYWYQQSLDQGLQFLIQYYNGEERAKGNILERFSAQQFPDLHSELNLSSLELGDSALYFCASSEVSQAPLYEQYFGPGTRLTVT.

V is TRBV6-5 and J is TRBJ1-1; D is uncertain. The V gene's germline CDR1 is MNHEY and CDR2 SVGAGI. The V end lost 2 bases, the J end lost 0 bases, and 4 bases lay between the germline ends. The CDR3 is 13 amino acids. The CDR3 spells CASSYRVNTEAFF. As DNA, the CDR3 is TGTGCCAGCAGTTACCGCGTGAACACTGAAGCTTTCTTT.

The rearrangement uses TRBV7-2 and TRBJ2-3, with D maybe TRBD1 (6 bases). The CDR3 is 15 amino acids. CDR1 is SGHTA and CDR2 is FQGNSA in the germline V gene. V lost 4 bases and J 4 bases, leaving 15 bases between the germline ends. CDR3 coding DNA: TGTGCCAGCAGCTCCCGGACAGCCGGCGCAGATACGCAGTATTTT. It yields the protein CASSSRTAGADTQYF.

This sequence joins TRBV14 and TRBJ1-3, with TRBD1 matching over 8 bases. There are 20 residues in the CDR3. The germline V gene encodes CDR1 SGHDN and CDR2 FVKESK. Germline trimming cut 2 bases from V and 1 base from J; bases unmatched to any gene: 16. In DNA form, the CDR3 reads TGTGCCAGCAGCCAACACAGGGACAGGAGCCCGGGAGGGTCTGGAAACACCATATATTTT. It codes for CASSQHRDRSPGGSGNTIYF.

By sample share, this clone is medium-sized (0.01 to 0.1%). The CDR3 DNA sequence: TGCGCCAGCAGCCAATCTGGCTTGGTAGCGGGGAAACGCGGGCTAAACACCGGGGAGCTGTTTTTT. Its translation: CASSQSGLVAGKRGLNTGELFF. The gene calls are TRBV4-1 and TRBJ2-2, with 8 bases lining up with TRBD2. The CDR3 is 22 residues long. The germline CDR1 and CDR2 sequences are MGHRA and YSYEKL. V was pared by 2 bases and J by 2 bases, with 22 bases of the junction left unmatched.

The chain joins TRBV11-3 to TRBJ2-1, with 8 bases aligning to TRBD1. The CDR3 is 14 amino acids. Losses at the gene ends were 1 base for V and 8 bases for J; bases not matched to a gene: 4. CDR1 is SGHNT and CDR2 is YENEEA in the germline V gene. The CDR3: CASSLVSGGHEQFF. Here the CDR3 DNA reads TGTGCCAGCAGCTTAGTGTCAGGGGGCCATGAGCAGTTCTTC.

The chain is built from TRBV10-3 and TRBJ2-1; 9 bases match TRBD2. CDR1 and CDR2 (germline): ENHRY, SYGVKD. The CDR3 contains 15 residues. With V trimmed by 3 bases and J by 7 bases, 7 bases remained unmatched. CDR3 protein: CAISERRGRANEQFF. CDR3 in DNA: TGTGCCATCAGTGAACGTCGCGGGAGGGCGAATGAGCAGTTCTTC.

This clone has just one count. The chain couples TRBV5-1 to TRBJ2-2, with a tentative D call TRBD2 (6 bases). The ends were cut back, 0 bases at V and 6 bases at J, with 9 bases in the middle. The CDR3 is made up of 14 amino acids. CDR1 and CDR2 from the germline V gene are SGHRS and YFSETQ. The CDR3 is CASSLAGGAGELFF. The CDR3 DNA sequence: TGCGCCAGCAGCTTGGCCGGGGGAGCCGGGGAGCTGTTTTTT.

Only one count was recorded for this clone. The V call is TRBV5-4, the J call TRBJ1-2; TRBD1 aligns across 10 bases. Germline trimming cut 5 bases from V and 5 bases from J; bases unmatched to any gene: 6. The CDR3 is 14 residues long. Germline CDR1 reads SGHNT; CDR2 reads YYREEE (reference sequence). The CDR3 region has the DNA TGTGCCAGCAGTTCGGACAGGGGGAATTATGGCTACACCTTC. Translating gives CASSSDRGNYGYTF.

V and J are TRBV30 and TRBJ2-7, with a weak D call TRBD2 (5 bases). Looked up from germline, CDR1 is GTSNPN and CDR2 is SVGIG (reference sequence). Trimming shortened V by 5 bases and J by 4 bases, and 9 bases separated the two germline ends. The CDR3 length is 11 residues. CDR3 in DNA: TGTGCCTGGGGCGGGCAGTACGAGCAGTACTTC. It codes for CAWGGQYEQYF.

V and J are TRBV19 and TRBJ2-2; 8 nucleotides line up with TRBD1. This CDR3 spans 16 amino acids. The germline V gene encodes CDR1 LNHDA and CDR2 SQIVND (reference sequence). Trimming cost V 3 bases and J 4 bases; bases outside gene matches: 7. This chain's CDR3 is CASSIIGQGTTGELFF. The DNA of the CDR3 is TGTGCCAGTAGTATTATCGGACAGGGAACCACCGGGGAGCTGTTTTTT.

The chain joins TRBV9 to TRBJ1-6, with 9 positions matching TRBD1. CDR1 is SGDLS, CDR2 YYNGEE, per germline. The CDR3 covers 15 residues. J was trimmed by 9 bases and V by 2 bases; bases with no gene match: 6. Here the CDR3 DNA reads TGTGCCAGCAGCGTCCAGACAGGGGGATCTTCACCCCTCCACTTT. It yields the protein CASSVQTGGSSPLHF.

There are a few counts of this clone. The chain uses TRBV7-9 and TRBJ1-2, with D tentatively TRBD1 (5 bases). CDR1 and CDR2 (germline): SEHNR, FQNEAQ (reference sequence). V lost 5 bases and J lost 0, with 7 bases in between. The CDR3 covers 13 residues. CDR3 coding DNA: TGTGCCAGCAGCCTAGGGGCTAACTATGGCTACACCTTC. As protein: CASSLGANYGYTF.